What follows are 30 T cell receptor beta chains derived from one specimen sequenced in a study of cytomegalovirus exposure and HLA in healthy donors. PCR involved 60 Vbeta and 13 Jbeta primers. Clones were sequenced by immunoSEQ multiplex PCR, and TCRdb holds only the in-frame ones, with some missing. The sample has 130,000 to 150,000 clones; roughly 85% are singletons. The specimen sequenced was PBMCs. The receptors stem from a woman aged 25 to 39 in good health and CMV-seronegative.

The CDR3 nucleotides read TGTGCCAGCAGCTTACGGGGAGGAGTGAACACTGAAGCTTTCTTT. It specifies CASSLRGGVNTEAFF. This rearrangement joins TRBV7-3 to TRBJ1-1; no clear D gene. Between the trimmed V and J ends, which lost 2 bases and 0 bases, there was a span of 10 bases. Germline CDR1 and CDR2: SGHTA and FQGTGA. The CDR3 length is 15 residues.

This clone was found once. The V call is TRBV5-1, the J call TRBJ1-1; possible D gene TRBD1, 6 bases. Trimming stripped 4 bases from V and 4 bases from J, with 17 bases between. Germline CDR1 and CDR2: SGHRS and YFSETQ. This CDR3 contains 15 residues. The CDR3 sequence is CASSPDGGGGTEAFF. CDR3 nucleotide sequence: TGCGCCAGCAGCCCCGACGGGGGAGGGGGCACTGAAGCTTTCTTT.

This clone was counted between two and nine times. One end of the junction fails to match germline, which may point to a read error. The same CDR3 arises from other DNA sequences in this sample as well. The chain is built from TRBV7-7 and TRBJ2-3, with 9 nucleotides matching TRBD2. Looked up from germline, CDR1 is SSHAT and CDR2 is FNYEAQ (reference sequence). CDR3 size: 15 residues. CDR3 in amino acids: CASSPTSGGTDTQYF. In nucleotides, the CDR3 is TGTGCTAGCAGCCCGACTAGCGGAGGCACAGATACGCAGTATTTT. The entire variable domain, with the rest obtained from reference TRBV7-7 and TRBJ2-3, is as follows: GAGVSQSPRYKVTKRGQDVTLRCDPISSHATLYWYQQALGQGPEFLTYFNYEAQPDKSGLPSDRFSAERPEGSISTLTIQRTEQRDSAMYRCASSPTSGGTDTQYFGPGTRLTVL.

The genes are TRBV30 and TRBJ1-5; maybe TRBD1 (5 bases). This CDR3 is 13 amino acids long. Germline assignment: CDR1 GTSNPN and CDR2 SVGIG (reference sequence). The CDR3 spells CAPHGTNNQPQHF. In nucleotides, the CDR3 is TGTGCTCCCCACGGGACTAACAATCAGCCCCAGCATTTT.

This rearrangement joins TRBV18 to TRBJ2-7; 7 positions match TRBD1. Germline CDR1 reads KGHSH; CDR2 reads LQKENI. The CDR3 has 12 residues. With V trimmed by 6 bases and J by 6 bases, 5 bases remained unmatched. The CDR3 loop is CASSEDRAEQYF. CDR3 coding DNA: TGTGCCAGCTCGGAAGACAGGGCCGAGCAGTACTTC.

The chain joins TRBV5-1 to TRBJ2-7, with 9 bases aligning to TRBD1. Germline V CDR1 and CDR2: SGHRS, YFSETQ. J lost 3 bases, V lost 3 bases, and 10 bases had no gene match. The CDR3 contains 16 residues. The CDR3 reads CASSSTSGTGNYEQYF. In DNA form, the CDR3 reads TGCGCCAGCAGCTCAACCTCCGGGACAGGGAACTACGAGCAGTACTTC. Combining the CDR3 with reference TRBV5-1 and TRBJ2-7 gives the whole variable domain KAGVTQTPRYLIKTRGQQVTLSCSPISGHRSVSWYQQTPGQGLQFLFEYFSETQRNKGNFPGRFSGRQFSNSRSEMNVSTLELGDSALYLCASSSTSGTGNYEQYFGPGTRLTVT.

The V gene is TRBV30, the J gene TRBJ2-1; the D gene is possibly TRBD2 (5 bases). The CDR3 totals 13 residues. V dropped 5 bases and J dropped 7 bases, with 15 bases sitting between them. Germline assignment: CDR1 GTSNPN and CDR2 SVGIG (reference sequence). DNA for the CDR3: TGTGCCTGGGACCGACTATCGCGGAATGAGCAGTTCTTC. Protein product: CAWDRLSRNEQFF.

Remarks on this clone: At one boundary the junction diverges from the germline segment, which might be a read error. The chain recombines TRBV29-1 with TRBJ1-5; tentatively, D is TRBD1 (5 bases). The CDR3 has 13 residues. Germline CDR1 SQVTM, CDR2 ANQGSEA. CDR3 coding DNA: TGCAGCGTTGGGGCAGGGTTAGGCCAGCCACAGCATTTT. This codes for CSVGAGLGQPQHF. Based on the CDR3 plus reference TRBV29-1 and TRBJ1-5, the full variable domain is SAVISQKPSRDICQRGTSLTIQCQVDSQVTMMFWYRQQPGQSLTLIATANQGSEATYESGFVIDKFPISRPNLTFSTLTVSNMSPEDSSIYLCSVGAGLGQPQHFGDGTRLSIL.

The chain combines TRBV30 with TRBJ2-3; tentative D call: TRBD2 (6 bases). Trimming cost V 8 bases and J 10 bases, with 13 bases left between them. Germline V gives CDR1 GTSNPN, CDR2 SVGIG (reference sequence). The CDR3 spans 10 residues. CDR3 sequence reads: CAIAGSPQYF. The CDR3, as DNA: TGTGCCATCGCGGGGAGCCCGCAGTATTTT. Drawing the rest from reference TRBV30 and TRBJ2-3, the complete variable domain is SQTIHQWPATLVQPVGSPLSLECTVEGTSNPNLYWYRQAAGRGLQLLFYSVGIGQISSEVPQNLSASRPQDRQFILSSKKLLLSDSGFYLCAIAGSPQYFGPGTRLTVL.

Points on this clone: This sample includes further DNA sequences coding for the same CDR3. CDR3 in DNA: TGCGCCAGCAGTCGTGGAGGGTCGATTGGGGGGGCCAACGTCCTGACTTTC. It encodes CASSRGGSIGGANVLTF. This rearrangement joins TRBV5-1 to TRBJ2-6; a weak D match, TRBD2 (6 bases). CDR3 size: 17 residues. V lost 5 bases and J lost 4, with 19 bases in between. Germline V gene data show CDR1 as SGHRS and CDR2 as YFSETQ.

The table lists this clone with a few counts. The CDR3 DNA reads as TGTGCCAGTAGAGATTTGGTCGAGACAGAAGACTATGGCTACACCTTC. Translation gives CASRDLVETEDYGYTF. The rearrangement joins TRBV19 to TRBJ1-2; a possible D gene is TRBD1 (5 bases). The V and J ends lost 6 bases and 3 bases respectively, with 20 bases between them. The CDR3 is 16 residues long. From germline, CDR1 is LNHDA and CDR2 SQIVND (reference sequence).

V usage is TRBV19 and J usage is TRBJ1-5, with D maybe TRBD1 (5 bases). Germline V gene data show CDR1 as LNHDA and CDR2 as SQIVND (reference sequence). This CDR3 region has 13 residues. The V end lost 3 bases, the J end lost 6 bases, and 9 bases lay between the germline ends. CDR3 loop: CASSIGTTQPQHF. The CDR3 DNA reads TGTGCCAGTAGTATCGGGACTACTCAGCCCCAGCATTTT. The variable domain in full, completed from reference TRBV19 and TRBJ1-5, reads DGGITQSPKYLFRKEGQNVTLSCEQNLNHDAMYWYRQDPGQGLRLIYYSQIVNDFQKGDIAEGYSVSREKKESFPLTVTSAQKNPTAFYLCASSIGTTQPQHFGDGTRLSIL.

The chain employs TRBV5-5 and TRBJ2-2, with TRBD2 matching 7 bases. The germline V gene encodes CDR1 SGHKS and CDR2 YYEKEE (reference sequence). The length of the CDR3 is 17 residues. V dropped 2 bases and J dropped 0; count of bases not matched to a gene: 7. The CDR3 loop is CASSFIELAPNTGELFF. In DNA form, the CDR3 reads TGTGCCAGCAGCTTCATTGAACTAGCGCCGAACACCGGGGAGCTGTTTTTT.

CDR3 residues: CASSVQRGGNTEAFF. CDR3 sequence (DNA): TGTGCCAGCAGCGTACAACGAGGGGGGAACACTGAAGCTTTCTTT. The J gene is TRBJ1-1, the V gene TRBV5-4, with a weak D call TRBD1 (6 bases). Germline CDR1 and CDR2: SGHNT and YYREEE (reference sequence). V shed 4 bases and J shed 1 base, with 14 bases lying between them. The CDR3 is made up of 15 amino acids. The full variable domain, with the rest looked up from reference TRBV5-4 and TRBJ1-1, is ETGVTQSPTHLIKTRGQQVTLRCSSQSGHNTVSWYQQALGQGPQFIFQYYREEENGRGNFPPRFSGLQFPNYSSELNVNALELDDSALYLCASSVQRGGNTEAFFGQGTRLTVV.

The chain recombines TRBV10-3 with TRBJ2-7; 9 bases are shared with TRBD2. In germline, CDR1 is ENHRY, CDR2 SYGVKD. V lost 8 bases to trimming and J lost 0 bases; unmatched junction nucleotides: 17. The CDR3 contains 18 residues. Written as DNA, the CDR3 is TGTGCCATCTCCCCCGGGGCTAGCGGGGAGCTAAGCTCCTACGAGCAGTACTTC. Its translation: CAISPGASGELSSYEQYF.

V is TRBV30 and J is TRBJ2-3; D perhaps matches TRBD2 (7 bases). The CDR3 has 12 amino acids. The V gene lost 8 bases and the J gene lost 3 bases, with 12 bases spanning the gap. Germline V gene sequence: CDR1 GTSNPN, CDR2 SVGIG (reference sequence). CDR3 in DNA: TGTGCCCGCGGGGGCGGGACAGATACGCAGTATTTT. This encodes CARGGGTDTQYF.

This clone was observed a single time. The rearrangement uses TRBV7-2 and TRBJ2-3; D gene unclear. Germline V CDR1 and CDR2: SGHTA, FQGNSA. CDR3 length: 14 residues. Trimming took off 4 bases at V and 3 bases at J, with 11 bases between the two ends. The CDR3 region is CASSWSRWTDTQYF. The DNA of the CDR3 is TGTGCCAGCAGCTGGTCCCGGTGGACAGATACGCAGTATTTT.

This chain links TRBV4-3 with TRBJ2-2, with 13 bases lining up with TRBD2. The length of the CDR3 is 18 residues. The germline V gene has CDR1 LGHNA and CDR2 YSLEER. The ends lost 1 base at V and 1 base at J; junction bases unmatched: 3. CDR3 sequence (DNA): TGCGCCAGCAGCCAAGGACTAGCGGGGGGTCGGAACACCGGGGAGCTGTTTTTT. Translation: CASSQGLAGGRNTGELFF.

The chain is built from TRBV5-1 and TRBJ1-1; D is unresolved. V lost 0 bases and J 3 bases, leaving 12 bases between the germline ends. The CDR3 has 15 residues. Germline CDR1 SGHRS, CDR2 YFSETQ. The CDR3 DNA reads TGCGCCAGCAGCTTGGAGGAGGGAATACACACTGAAGCTTTCTTT. This gives the protein CASSLEEGIHTEAFF.

The chain joins TRBV5-6 to TRBJ2-1; possibly TRBD2 for D (6 bases). V lost 4 bases and J 0 bases, leaving 14 bases between the germline ends. The CDR3 is 16 residues long. The germline V gene encodes CDR1 SGHDT and CDR2 YYEEEE. CDR3 sequence reads: CASSPELAASYNEQFF. The CDR3 DNA sequence: TGTGCCAGCAGCCCAGAACTAGCAGCCTCCTACAATGAGCAGTTCTTC.

CDR3 nucleotide sequence: TGCGCCAGCAGCTTGGTAACTTTGGCTAGGAACACCGGGGAGCTGTTTTTT. Its translation is CASSLVTLARNTGELFF. The rearrangement uses TRBV5-1 and TRBJ2-2, with unresolved D. This CDR3 spans 17 amino acids. CDR1 SGHRS and CDR2 YFSETQ come from the germline V gene. The V gene lost 0 bases and the J gene lost 1 base, with 13 bases spanning the gap. Full variable domain (outside the CDR3, taken from reference TRBV5-1 and TRBJ2-2): KAGVTQTPRYLIKTRGQQVTLSCSPISGHRSVSWYQQTPGQGLQFLFEYFSETQRNKGNFPGRFSGRQFSNSRSEMNVSTLELGDSALYLCASSLVTLARNTGELFFGEGSRLTVL.

CDR3 DNA: TGTGCCAGCAGCCCTCCTTCGGCGGGTACCACCGGGGAGCTGTTTTTT. Translating gives CASSPPSAGTTGELFF. The chain uses TRBV13 and TRBJ2-2; maybe TRBD2 (5 bases). The V and J ends lost 5 bases and 4 bases respectively, with 17 bases between them. Germline V CDR1 and CDR2: PRHDT, FYEKMQ (reference sequence). The CDR3 sequence is 16 residues long. The variable domain in full, with the rest retrieved from reference TRBV13 and TRBJ2-2, is AAGVIQSPRHLIKEKRETATLKCYPIPRHDTVYWYQQGPGQDPQFLISFYEKMQSDKGSIPDRFSAQQFSDYHSELNMSSLELGDSALYFCASSPPSAGTTGELFFGEGSRLTVL.

The chain employs TRBV27 and TRBJ1-1, with D hard to call. The V gene's germline CDR1 is MNHEY and CDR2 SMNVEV (reference sequence). Trimming pared 0 bases from V and 1 base from J, leaving 9 bases between. CDR3 length equals 15 residues. The CDR3 DNA reads as TGTGCCAGCAGTTTATCGATCGGAGGGAACACTGAAGCTTTCTTT. Translating it yields CASSLSIGGNTEAFF.

The chain carries TRBV19 and TRBJ1-2; D is possibly TRBD1 (6 bases). V lost 7 bases and J 5 bases, leaving 11 bases between the germline ends. CDR3 length equals 12 residues. Germline CDR1 is LNHDA and CDR2 is SQIVND (reference sequence). The CDR3 DNA follows: TGTGCCAGTAAGTCGGGACAATATGGCTACACCTTC. Translating gives CASKSGQYGYTF.

The chain combines TRBV6-6 with TRBJ1-5, with D hard to call. V was cut by 3 bases and J by 8 bases, with 11 bases left in between. Germline lookup yields CDR1 MNHNY and CDR2 SVGAGI (reference sequence). The CDR3 runs 13 residues. CDR3 nucleotide sequence: TGTGCCAGCAGTTATGAGGGAGTGGAGCCCCAGCATTTT. Its translation: CASSYEGVEPQHF.

V usage is TRBV5-6 and J usage is TRBJ2-3; 13 bases line up with TRBD2. V shed 3 bases and J 2 bases; nucleotides not matched to a gene: 6. This CDR3 spans 17 amino acids. Germline-derived CDR1 and CDR2 are SGHDT and YYEEEE. CDR3: CASSWTSGRVYTDTQYF. The CDR3 DNA is TGTGCCAGCAGCTGGACTAGCGGGAGAGTGTACACAGATACGCAGTATTTT.

CDR3 amino acids: CASSREQGIQPQHF. In nucleotides, the CDR3 is TGTGCCAGCAGTCGCGAGCAGGGCATTCAGCCCCAGCATTTT. This rearrangement joins TRBV6-4 to TRBJ1-5; tentatively, D is TRBD1 (5 bases). The V gene lost 5 bases and the J gene lost 6 bases, with 14 bases spanning the gap. Looked up from germline, CDR1 is MRHNA and CDR2 is SNTAGT. There are 14 residues in the CDR3.

The V and J genes are TRBV5-1 and TRBJ1-1; possibly TRBD1 for D (5 bases). From germline, CDR1 is SGHRS and CDR2 YFSETQ. The CDR3 is made up of 15 amino acids. The ends were cut back, 3 bases at V and 1 base at J, with 13 bases in the middle. The CDR3 sequence is CASSWGGDTNTEAFF. In DNA form, the CDR3 reads TGCGCCAGCAGCTGGGGGGGGGATACGAACACTGAAGCTTTCTTT.

The chain uses TRBV5-1 and TRBJ1-2; D not certain. CDR1 is SGHRS, CDR2 YFSETQ, per germline. Between the trimmed V and J ends, which lost 0 bases and 0 bases, there was a span of 9 bases. The CDR3 is made up of 15 amino acids. This chain's CDR3 is CASSLGGRTNYGYTF. The CDR3 nucleotides are TGCGCCAGCAGCTTGGGAGGGAGGACTAACTATGGCTACACCTTC.

The genes are TRBV9 and TRBJ2-2, with 8 bases that match TRBD2. The CDR3 is made up of 14 amino acids. Germline trimming cut 0 bases from V and 9 bases from J; bases unmatched to any gene: 4. The V gene's germline CDR1 is SGDLS and CDR2 YYNGEE. This chain's CDR3 is CASSVASGGRELFF. DNA of the CDR3: TGTGCCAGCAGCGTAGCTTCGGGGGGGAGGGAGCTGTTTTTT.